This T cell receptor beta chain was sequenced in a study of spatial heterogeneity in lung cancer. The time point: sample taken at primary tumor resection. Sequencing of whole RNA from tumor, nontumor lung or frozen PBMC involved no sorting. TCRdb re-called the 5' RACE reads with MiXCR, one entry per CDR3 protein. The profile shows 80,000 to 95,000 distinct CDR3 sequences, roughly 10% of them singletons. Trimming cost V 1 base and J 0 bases, with 6 bases left between them. The CDR3 length is 14 residues. The germline gives CDR1 SGHTA, CDR2 FQGNSA. Many counts were recorded for this clonotype. The chain uses TRBV7-2 and TRBJ1-1; no clear D. The source of this sequence is a male donor with early-stage non-small cell lung cancer. The sequencing used PBMCs, collected at surgery. This CDR3 reads CASSLVSVNTEAFF. As DNA, the CDR3 is TGTGCCAGCAGCTTAGTTTCGGTGAACACTGAAGCTTTCTTT.